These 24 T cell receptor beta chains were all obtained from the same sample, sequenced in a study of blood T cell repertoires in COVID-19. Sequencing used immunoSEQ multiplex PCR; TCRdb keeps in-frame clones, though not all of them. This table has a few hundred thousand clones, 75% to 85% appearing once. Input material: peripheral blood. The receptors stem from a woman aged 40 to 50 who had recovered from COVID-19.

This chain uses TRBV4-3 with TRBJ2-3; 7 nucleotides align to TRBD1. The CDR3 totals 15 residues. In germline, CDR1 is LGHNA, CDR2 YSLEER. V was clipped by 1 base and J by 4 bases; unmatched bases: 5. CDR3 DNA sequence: TGCGCCAGCAGCCAAGGTAGGGGGCTACCAGATACGCAGTATTTT. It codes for CASSQGRGLPDTQYF.

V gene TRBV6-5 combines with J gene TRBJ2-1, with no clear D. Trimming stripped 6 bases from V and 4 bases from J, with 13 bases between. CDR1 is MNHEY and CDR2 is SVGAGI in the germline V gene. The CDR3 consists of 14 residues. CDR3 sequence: CASSLADGYNEQFF. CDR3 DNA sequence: TGTGCCAGCAGCTTAGCTGACGGATACAATGAGCAGTTCTTC.

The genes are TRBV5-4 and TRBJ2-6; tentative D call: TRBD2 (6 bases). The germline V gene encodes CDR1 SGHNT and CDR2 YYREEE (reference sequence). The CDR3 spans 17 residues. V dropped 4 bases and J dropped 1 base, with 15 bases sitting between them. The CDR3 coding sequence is TGTGCCAGCAGCGTGGAGGGGATTTGGTCTGGGGCCAACGTCCTGACTTTC. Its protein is CASSVEGIWSGANVLTF.

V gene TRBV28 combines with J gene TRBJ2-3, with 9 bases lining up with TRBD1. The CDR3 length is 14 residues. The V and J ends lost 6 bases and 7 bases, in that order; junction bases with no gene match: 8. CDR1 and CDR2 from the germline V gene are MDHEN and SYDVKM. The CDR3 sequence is CASRRQGGGYTQYF. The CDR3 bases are TGTGCCAGCAGAAGACAGGGGGGCGGATATACGCAGTATTTT.

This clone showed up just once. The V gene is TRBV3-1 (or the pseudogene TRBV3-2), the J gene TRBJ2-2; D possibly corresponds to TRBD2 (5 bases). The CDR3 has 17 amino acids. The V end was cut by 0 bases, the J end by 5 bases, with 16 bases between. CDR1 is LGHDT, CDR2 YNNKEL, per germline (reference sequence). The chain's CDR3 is CASSQDLSTPGTGELFF. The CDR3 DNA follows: TGTGCCAGCAGCCAAGATCTCTCCACCCCGGGAACCGGGGAGCTGTTTTTT.

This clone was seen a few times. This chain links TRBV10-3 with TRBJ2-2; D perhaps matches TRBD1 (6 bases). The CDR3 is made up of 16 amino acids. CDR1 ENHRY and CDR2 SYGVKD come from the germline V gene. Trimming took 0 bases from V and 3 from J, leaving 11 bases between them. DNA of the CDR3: TGTGCCATCAGTGAGTCAGGGGGACGAGACACCGGGGAGCTGTTTTTT. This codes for CAISESGGRDTGELFF.

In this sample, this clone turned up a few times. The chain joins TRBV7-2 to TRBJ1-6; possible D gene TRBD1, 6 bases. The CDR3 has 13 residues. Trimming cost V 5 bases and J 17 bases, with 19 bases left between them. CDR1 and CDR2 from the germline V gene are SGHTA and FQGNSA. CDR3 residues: CASSPGQTSLVHF. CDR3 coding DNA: TGTGCCAGCAGCCCCGGACAGACCTCGCTTGTCCACTTT.

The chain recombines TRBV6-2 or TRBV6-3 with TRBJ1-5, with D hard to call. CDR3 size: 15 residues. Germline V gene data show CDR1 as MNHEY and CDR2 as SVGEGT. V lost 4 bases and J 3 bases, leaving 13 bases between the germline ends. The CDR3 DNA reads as TGTGCCAGCAGTTCCCCCCACCGGGACAATCAGCCCCAGCATTTT. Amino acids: CASSSPHRDNQPQHF.

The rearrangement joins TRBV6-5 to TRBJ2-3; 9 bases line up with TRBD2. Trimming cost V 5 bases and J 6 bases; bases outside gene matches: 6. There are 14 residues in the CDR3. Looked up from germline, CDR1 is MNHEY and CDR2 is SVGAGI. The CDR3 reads CASSRSGGMDTQYF. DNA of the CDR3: TGTGCCAGCAGTCGGAGCGGGGGGATGGATACGCAGTATTTT.

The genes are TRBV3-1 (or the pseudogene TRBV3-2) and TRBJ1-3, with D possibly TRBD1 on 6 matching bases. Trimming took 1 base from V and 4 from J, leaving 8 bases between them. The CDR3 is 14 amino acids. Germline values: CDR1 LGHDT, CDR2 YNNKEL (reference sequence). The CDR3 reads CASSQAGAGNTIYF. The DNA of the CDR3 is TGTGCCAGCAGCCAAGCAGGGGCCGGAAACACCATATATTTT.

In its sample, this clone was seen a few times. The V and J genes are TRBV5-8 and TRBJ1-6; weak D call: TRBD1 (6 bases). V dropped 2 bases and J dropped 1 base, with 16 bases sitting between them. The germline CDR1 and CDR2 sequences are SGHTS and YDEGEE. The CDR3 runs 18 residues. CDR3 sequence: CASSLGGRGRSYNSPLHF. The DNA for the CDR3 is TGTGCCAGCAGCTTAGGTGGCAGGGGACGGTCCTATAATTCACCCCTCCACTTT.

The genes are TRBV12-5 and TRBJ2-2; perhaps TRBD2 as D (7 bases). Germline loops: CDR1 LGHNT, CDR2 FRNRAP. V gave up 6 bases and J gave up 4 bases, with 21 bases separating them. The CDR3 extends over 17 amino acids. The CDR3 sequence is CASGPRGGGGVTGELFF. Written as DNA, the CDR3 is TGTGCTAGTGGGCCGCGAGGGGGGGGCGGTGTCACCGGGGAGCTGTTTTTT. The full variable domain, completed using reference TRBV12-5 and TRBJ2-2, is DARVTQTPRHKVTEMGQEVTMRCQPILGHNTVFWYRQTMMQGLELLAYFRNRAPLDDSGMPKDRFSAEMPDATLATLKIQPSEPRDSAVYFCASGPRGGGGVTGELFFGEGSRLTVL.

This CDR3 reads CASSTAQGAGGYTF. The CDR3 nucleotides read TGCGCCAGCAGCACCGCCCAGGGGGCAGGTGGCTACACCTTC. The rearrangement links TRBV5-1 to TRBJ1-2; 8 positions agree with TRBD1. Germline CDR1 is SGHRS and CDR2 is YFSETQ. The ends lost 4 bases at V and 7 bases at J; junction bases unmatched: 9. The CDR3 consists of 14 residues.

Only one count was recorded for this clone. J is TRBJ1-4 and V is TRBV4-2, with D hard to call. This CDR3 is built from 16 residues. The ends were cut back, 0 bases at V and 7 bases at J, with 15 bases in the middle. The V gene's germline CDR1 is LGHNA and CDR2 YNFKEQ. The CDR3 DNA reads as TGTGCCAGCAGCCAAGATTACACAGCGGGGAGTGAAAAACTGTTTTTT. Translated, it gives CASSQDYTAGSEKLFF.

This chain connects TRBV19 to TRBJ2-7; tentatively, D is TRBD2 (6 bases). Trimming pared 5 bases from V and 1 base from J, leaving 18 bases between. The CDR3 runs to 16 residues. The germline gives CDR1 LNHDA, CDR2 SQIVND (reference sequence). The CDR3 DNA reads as TGTGCCAGTAGTCCGTCTCTAGGGGCGGGGTCCTACGAGCAGTACTTC. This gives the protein CASSPSLGAGSYEQYF. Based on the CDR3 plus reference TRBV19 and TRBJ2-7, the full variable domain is DGGITQSPKYLFRKEGQNVTLSCEQNLNHDAMYWYRQDPGQGLRLIYYSQIVNDFQKGDIAEGYSVSREKKESFPLTVTSAQKNPTAFYLCASSPSLGAGSYEQYFGPGTRLTVT.

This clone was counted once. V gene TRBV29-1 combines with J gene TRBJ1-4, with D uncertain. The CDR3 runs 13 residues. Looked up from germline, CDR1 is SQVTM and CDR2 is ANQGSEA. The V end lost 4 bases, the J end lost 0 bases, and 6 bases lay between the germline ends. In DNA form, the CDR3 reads TGCAGCGTTGTCACAGCAACTAATGAAAAACTGTTTTTT. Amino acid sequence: CSVVTATNEKLFF.

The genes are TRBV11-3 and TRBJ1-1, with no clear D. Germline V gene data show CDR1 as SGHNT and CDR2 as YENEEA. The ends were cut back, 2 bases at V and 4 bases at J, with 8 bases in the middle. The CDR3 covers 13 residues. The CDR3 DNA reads TGTGCCAGCAGCTTAACCGTGAGCACTGAAGCTTTCTTT. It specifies CASSLTVSTEAFF. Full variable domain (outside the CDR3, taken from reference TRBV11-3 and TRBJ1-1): EAGVVQSPRYKIIEKKQPVAFWCNPISGHNTLYWYLQNLGQGPELLIRYENEEAVDDSQLPKDRFSAERLKGVDSTLKIQPAELGDSAVYLCASSLTVSTEAFFGQGTRLTVV.

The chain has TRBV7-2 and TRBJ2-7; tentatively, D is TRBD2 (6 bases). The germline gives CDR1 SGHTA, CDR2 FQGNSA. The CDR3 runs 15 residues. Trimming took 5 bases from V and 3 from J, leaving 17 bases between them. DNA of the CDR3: TGTGCCAGCAGCGACCGGAGGGGCGTCAACTACGAGCAGTACTTC. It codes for CASSDRRGVNYEQYF.

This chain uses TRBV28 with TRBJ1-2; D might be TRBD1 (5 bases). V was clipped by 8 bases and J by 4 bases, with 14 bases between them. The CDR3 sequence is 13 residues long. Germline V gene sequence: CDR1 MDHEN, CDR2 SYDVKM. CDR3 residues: CASWRDGPYGYTF. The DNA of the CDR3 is TGTGCCAGCTGGAGGGACGGCCCCTATGGCTACACCTTC.

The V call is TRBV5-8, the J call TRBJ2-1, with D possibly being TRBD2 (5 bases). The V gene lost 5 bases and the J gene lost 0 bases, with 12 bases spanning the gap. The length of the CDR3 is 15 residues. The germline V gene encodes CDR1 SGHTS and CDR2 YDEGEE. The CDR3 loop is CASRPAASSYNEQFF. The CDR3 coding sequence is TGTGCCAGCAGGCCAGCGGCGAGCTCCTACAATGAGCAGTTCTTC.

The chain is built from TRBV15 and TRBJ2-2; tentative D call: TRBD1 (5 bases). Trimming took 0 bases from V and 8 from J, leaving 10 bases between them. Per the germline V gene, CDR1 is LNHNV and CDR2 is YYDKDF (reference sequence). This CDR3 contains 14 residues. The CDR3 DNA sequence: TGTGCCACCAGCAGAGATAGGGGTAGGGGGGAGCTGTTTTTT. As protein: CATSRDRGRGELFF.

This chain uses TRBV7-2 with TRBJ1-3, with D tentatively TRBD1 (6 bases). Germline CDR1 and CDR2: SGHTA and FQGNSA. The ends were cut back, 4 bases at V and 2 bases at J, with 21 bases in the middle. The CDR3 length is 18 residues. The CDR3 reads CASSSGDAGAGAGNTIYF. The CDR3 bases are TGTGCCAGCAGCTCCGGGGATGCAGGGGCCGGCGCTGGAAACACCATATATTTT.

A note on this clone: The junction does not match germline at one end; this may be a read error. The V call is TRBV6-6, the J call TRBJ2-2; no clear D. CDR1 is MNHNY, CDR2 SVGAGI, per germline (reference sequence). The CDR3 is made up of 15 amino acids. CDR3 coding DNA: TGTGCCGGCAGTTACCCCGGGTCCCAATCCGGGGAGCTGTTTTTT. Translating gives CAGSYPGSQSGELFF.

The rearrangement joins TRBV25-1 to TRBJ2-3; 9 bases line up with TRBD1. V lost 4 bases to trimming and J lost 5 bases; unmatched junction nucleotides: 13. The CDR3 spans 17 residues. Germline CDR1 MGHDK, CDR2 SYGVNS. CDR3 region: CASSGDRGYAGEDTQYF. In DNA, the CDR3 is TGTGCCAGCAGTGGAGACAGGGGGTATGCCGGAGAAGATACGCAGTATTTT.